This T cell receptor (beta chain) is drawn from a study of regulatory dendritic cells for organ transplantation. Sorted subsets were CFSE-labeled and cultured roughly five days with allogeneic dendritic cells. On this clone: The antigen is unknown.

Profiled with immunoSEQ multiplex PCR; TCRdb holds only in-frame clones, not every one. This sample has more than 20,000 clones; about 85% occur once, and the top ten carry 0.2% to 0.3%. This clonotype was obtained from a human donor in good health. Sequencing input: naive CD4+ T cells from blood cultured with dendritic cells. Indicated subset: CD45RA+ naive T cells.

This CDR3 reads CASSHGGGGYTF. The CDR3 DNA follows: TGTGCCAGCAGCCATGGAGGGGGCGGCTACACCTTC. The chain is built from TRBV7-2 and TRBJ1-2, with TRBD1 matching 7 bases. This CDR3 has 12 amino acids. V lost 5 bases to trimming and J lost 8 bases; unmatched junction nucleotides: 5. Looked up from germline, CDR1 is SGHTA and CDR2 is FQGNSA. The full variable domain, its missing parts supplied by reference TRBV7-2 and TRBJ1-2, is GAGVSQSPSNKVTEKGKDVELRCDPISGHTALYWYRQSLGQGLEFLIYFQGNSAPDKSGLPSDRFSAERTGGSVSTLTIQRTQQEDSAVYLCASSHGGGGYTFGSGTRLTVV.